These 13 T cell receptor beta chains came from one sample sequenced in a study of T cell responses to AZD1222 COVID-19 vaccine. Here immunoSEQ multiplex PCR was the method, and the copy in TCRdb shows in-frame clones only, minus some. The data contain some 150,000 clones, 80% to 90% of them singletons. The sample was peripheral blood, taken on day 0 of MenACWY control vaccination. These TCRs come from an adult in good health.

The chain employs TRBV7-8 and TRBJ2-3; no firm D call. Germline CDR1 and CDR2: SGHVS and FQNEAQ. V lost 5 bases, J lost 4 bases, and 10 bases lay in between. This CDR3 is 13 amino acids long. The CDR3 nucleotides read TGTGCCAGCAGCCCTACTAACCCAGATACGCAGTATTTT. Residues: CASSPTNPDTQYF.

This clone was seen a handful of times. The V gene is TRBV2, the J gene TRBJ2-3; D is tentatively TRBD1 or TRBD2 (5 bases each). The CDR3 is made up of 11 amino acids. With 9 bases removed from V and 6 bases from J, the gap between germline ends came to 10 bases. Germline lookup yields CDR1 SNHLY and CDR2 FYNNEI. CDR3 protein: CARGVLDTQYF. CDR3 DNA: TGTGCCAGGGGGGTATTGGATACGCAGTATTTT.

This rearrangement joins TRBV19 to TRBJ1-6, with D maybe TRBD1 (5 bases). Germline CDR1 reads LNHDA; CDR2 reads SQIVND (reference sequence). The CDR3 consists of 15 residues. The V and J ends lost 3 bases and 8 bases respectively, with 14 bases between them. The CDR3 DNA follows: TGTGCCAGTAGTATGGGGACCCTTCGGGATTCACCCCTCCACTTT. Protein product: CASSMGTLRDSPLHF.

V is TRBV6-5 and J is TRBJ1-1; D uncertain. Per germline, CDR1 MNHEY and CDR2 SVGAGI. The CDR3 totals 12 residues. V lost 7 bases and J lost 5, with 11 bases in between. As DNA, the CDR3 is TGTGCCAGCACTCTGGTGTCGACTGAAGCTTTCTTT. Protein sequence: CASTLVSTEAFF.

The gene calls are TRBV11-2 and TRBJ2-6, with TRBD2 as a possible D gene (7 bases). CDR3 length equals 16 residues. Germline V gene sequence: CDR1 SGHAT, CDR2 FQNNGV. V lost 6 bases and J 3 bases, leaving 15 bases between the germline ends. The CDR3 sequence: CASSLGGGSGANVLTF. The CDR3 DNA reads as TGTGCCAGCAGTCTAGGGGGAGGGAGTGGGGCCAACGTCCTGACTTTC.

In this sample, this clone turned up once. The V call is TRBV20-1, the J call TRBJ1-5; a weak D match, TRBD1 (5 bases). CDR1 is DFQATT, CDR2 SNEGSKA, per germline (reference sequence). With 3 bases removed from V and 3 bases from J, the gap between germline ends came to 12 bases. This CDR3 region has 14 residues. The CDR3 reads CSASRTTLNQPQHF. The CDR3 coding sequence is TGCAGTGCTAGTCGGACAACTCTCAATCAGCCCCAGCATTTT.

The rearrangement uses TRBV29-1 and TRBJ1-2; possible D gene TRBD1, 6 bases. There are 14 residues in the CDR3. V was cut by 6 bases and J by 0 bases, with 14 bases left in between. Germline V gene data show CDR1 as SQVTM and CDR2 as ANQGSEA. The CDR3 region has the DNA TGCAGCGTCCCGAGGGGGGGTACTAACTATGGCTACACCTTC. Translation: CSVPRGGTNYGYTF.

The genes are TRBV6-4 and TRBJ1-1; D ambiguous. The ends were cut back, 5 bases at V and 5 bases at J, with 6 bases in the middle. CDR1 MRHNA and CDR2 SNTAGT come from the germline V gene. The length of the CDR3 is 11 residues. This CDR3 is CASSHGTEAFF. In nucleotides, the CDR3 is TGTGCCAGCAGTCATGGGACTGAAGCTTTCTTT.

The chain links TRBV18 to TRBJ1-1; TRBD1 agrees at 8 bases. With 3 bases clipped from V and 4 bases from J, the junction kept 10 bases outside the gene matches. The CDR3 loop spans 16 amino acids. Germline lookup yields CDR1 KGHSH and CDR2 LQKENI. The CDR3 here is CASSPIGQGGGTEAFF. The CDR3 DNA reads TGTGCCAGCTCACCGATTGGACAGGGCGGTGGCACTGAAGCTTTCTTT.

This clone was counted between two and nine times. The chain recombines TRBV12-3 or TRBV12-4 with TRBJ1-2; no firm D call. Trimming took 6 bases from V and 6 from J, leaving 11 bases between them. CDR3 length: 12 amino acids. This CDR3 is CASSPNRDGYTF. In DNA form, the CDR3 reads TGTGCCAGCAGCCCTAATAGGGATGGCTACACCTTC.

This rearrangement joins TRBV11-2 to TRBJ1-3; 8 nucleotides line up with TRBD1. Germline trimming cut 4 bases from V and 9 bases from J; bases unmatched to any gene: 11. In germline, CDR1 is SGHAT, CDR2 FQNNGV. This CDR3 has 15 residues. CDR3 protein: CASSSLRGPQGTIYF. As DNA, the CDR3 is TGTGCCAGCAGCTCCCTCAGGGGGCCACAGGGCACCATATATTTT.

The V gene is TRBV19, the J gene TRBJ2-1; 9 bases are a match to TRBD2. The CDR3 extends over 14 amino acids. The germline V gene encodes CDR1 LNHDA and CDR2 SQIVND (reference sequence). J lost 3 bases, V lost 7 bases, and 4 bases had no gene match. The CDR3 nucleotides are TGTGCCAGTAATAGCGGGAGAGGCTACAATGAGCAGTTCTTC. Translating it yields CASNSGRGYNEQFF.

This clone came up a few times. This chain joins TRBV19 and TRBJ1-5; TRBD1 agrees at 8 bases. The length of the CDR3 is 19 residues. After removal of 6 bases from V and 0 bases from J, the junction contained 16 bases not matched to a gene. Germline values: CDR1 LNHDA, CDR2 SQIVND (reference sequence). The CDR3, as DNA: TGTGCCAGTAGGTCCCCCCCGACAGGGGCGCGATTTAGCAATCAGCCCCAGCATTTT. This codes for CASRSPPTGARFSNQPQHF.